This TCR beta chain was recorded in a study of shared T cell receptors in the human thymus. This clone was seen a single time. Repertoires were generated with immunoSEQ multiplex PCR, while TCRdb's copy carries only in-frame clones and drops some. The sample consists of hundreds of thousands of clones, around 89% of them appearing once. V lost 6 bases to trimming and J lost 2 bases; unmatched junction nucleotides: 9. This CDR3 spans 16 amino acids. The germline V gene has CDR1 MDHEN and CDR2 SYDVKM. The same sample was also studied in work on human thymus T cells. That report notes: Resections from corrective heart surgery provided thymus tissue. It looked as if thymic and blood repertoires used V and J genes in a biased way. Unrelated individuals reportedly shared highly overlapping thymic TCR repertoires.

This TCR derives from a boy under three years old with a congenital heart defect. The rearrangement joins TRBV28 to TRBJ2-3, with TRBD1 identical over 9 bases. The sequencing input was thymocytes. This CDR3 reads CASSPDRGDPTDTQYF. CDR3 nucleotide sequence: TGTGCCAGCAGCCCGGACAGGGGCGATCCCACAGATACGCAGTATTTT.